These 31 T cell receptor beta chains share one sample of origin, sequenced in a study of blood T cells in healthy people across ages. The authors ran a second PCR of about 6 to 12 cycles using a sample-barcoded 5' primer and a J-beta primer mix. MiXCR was run by TCRdb on the 5' RACE reads, yielding one entry per CDR3 protein. Of 750,000 to 850,000 distinct CDR3 sequences detected, roughly 25% appear once; the ten largest clones hold approximately 4%. The sample also formed part of further work on T cells of mothers and their children.

Sequenced: blood. The receptors originated from a boy aged 10-17 years in good health.

Here the CDR3 DNA reads TGTGCCAGCAGTCCGGGACTCAAGTTTGAAGCTTTCTTT. It encodes CASSPGLKFEAFF. V usage is TRBV28 and J usage is TRBJ1-1; possible D gene TRBD1, 5 bases. Germline V gene data show CDR1 as MDHEN and CDR2 as SYDVKM. V gave up 5 bases and J gave up 7 bases, with 14 bases separating them. The CDR3 contains 13 residues.

This chain uses TRBV20-1 with TRBJ1-4; D gene ambiguous. CDR3 size: 15 residues. The germline V gene encodes CDR1 DFQATT and CDR2 SNEGSKA (reference sequence). The V gene lost 1 base and the J gene lost 7 bases, with 16 bases spanning the gap. The CDR3 sequence: CSARGAQSASEKLFF. The CDR3 bases are TGCAGTGCTAGAGGAGCACAATCCGCGAGTGAAAAACTGTTTTTT.

V gene TRBV20-1 combines with J gene TRBJ2-1, with D maybe TRBD1 (6 bases). This CDR3 region has 16 residues. The V end was cut by 0 bases, the J end by 1 base, with 13 bases between. The germline V gene encodes CDR1 DFQATT and CDR2 SNEGSKA (reference sequence). CDR3 amino acids: CSARDPTGQSYNEQFF. Written as DNA, the CDR3 is TGCAGTGCTAGAGATCCAACAGGGCAATCCTACAATGAGCAGTTCTTC.

V and J are TRBV28 and TRBJ2-5; D gene uncertain. Germline assignment: CDR1 MDHEN and CDR2 SYDVKM. The CDR3 extends over 11 amino acids. Trimming removed 4 bases at V and 6 bases at J, with 6 bases between. The DNA of the CDR3 is TGTGCCAGCAGTTCAAAACAGACCCAGTACTTC. It translates to CASSSKQTQYF.

V gene TRBV29-1 combines with J gene TRBJ2-5; D not certain. TRBJ2-7 explains the end of the DNA better; the J call may be wrong. Looked up from germline, CDR1 is SQVTM and CDR2 is ANQGSEA. The CDR3 has 12 residues. In nucleotides, the CDR3 is TGCAGCGTTGCGGTGGATTCCTACGAGCAGTACTTC. Amino acids: CSVAVDSYEQYF.

CDR3 in amino acids: CASSHQLDPQETQYF. CDR3 bases: TGTGCCAGCAGCCACCAACTGGACCCCCAAGAGACCCAGTACTTC. The chain is built from TRBV7-9 and TRBJ2-5; D uncertain. The CDR3 is 15 amino acids. Germline V gene sequence: CDR1 SEHNR, CDR2 FQNEAQ (reference sequence). Trimming pared 5 bases from V and 1 base from J, leaving 14 bases between. The full variable domain, in which reference TRBV7-9 and TRBJ2-5 provide the parts outside the CDR3, is DTGVSQNPRHKITKRGQNVTFRCDPISEHNRLYWYRQTLGQGPEFLTYFQNEAQLEKSRLLSDRFSAERPKGSFSTLEIQRTEQGDSAMYLCASSHQLDPQETQYFGPGTRLLVL.

The chain employs TRBV9 and TRBJ2-7, with 7 bases fitting TRBD1. This CDR3 is 15 amino acids long. Germline CDR1 reads SGDLS; CDR2 reads YYNGEE. With 3 bases clipped from V and 2 bases from J, the junction kept 8 bases outside the gene matches. The CDR3 spells CASSGGDSLTYEQYF. CDR3 in DNA: TGTGCCAGCAGCGGAGGGGACAGCCTGACCTACGAGCAGTACTTC.

This clonotype has a handful of counts. The V and J genes are TRBV7-2 and TRBJ2-3; 9 nucleotides agree with TRBD2. The CDR3 runs 16 residues. Germline trimming cut 1 base from V and 2 bases from J; bases unmatched to any gene: 4. From germline, CDR1 is SGHTA and CDR2 FQGNSA. In DNA form, the CDR3 reads TGTGCCAGCAGCTTAGGCGTAGCGGGGGTCACAGATACGCAGTATTTT. This encodes CASSLGVAGVTDTQYF.

The chain links TRBV7-3 to TRBJ2-5, with 10 positions matching TRBD2. The J call is in doubt because the DNA end fits TRBJ2-1 better. The CDR3 loop spans 15 amino acids. The germline V gene encodes CDR1 SGHTA and CDR2 FQGTGA. The CDR3 region has the DNA TGTGCCAGCAGCTCCGCTAGCGGGAGTAATGGTGAGCAGTTCTTC. It encodes CASSSASGSNGEQFF.

The V call is TRBV7-2, the J call TRBJ2-5; 7 bases are shared with TRBD2. The J call could be wrong; TRBJ2-7 is a better fit for the DNA end. Germline assignment: CDR1 SGHTA and CDR2 FQGNSA. CDR3 length: 14 residues. DNA of the CDR3: TGTGCCAGCAGCTGTGAAGCGGGGTCCTACGAGCAGTACTTC. Translating it yields CASSCEAGSYEQYF.

The J gene is TRBJ2-1, the V gene TRBV20-1; D is possibly TRBD2 (5 bases). Germline CDR1 is DFQATT and CDR2 is SNEGSKA (reference sequence). The CDR3 length is 13 residues. V was shortened by 5 bases and J by 9 bases, with 17 bases between the two germline ends. The CDR3 loop reads CSALPLAGGEQFF. DNA of the CDR3: TGCAGTGCTTTACCTCTAGCCGGCGGTGAGCAGTTCTTC.

A word on this clonotype: Germline is not matched at one junction end, which may reflect a read error. The J gene is TRBJ1-2, the V gene TRBV9; tentatively, D is TRBD1 (5 bases). Germline CDR1 and CDR2: SGDLS and YYNGEE. This CDR3 contains 14 residues. This chain's CDR3 is CASGVGGGDYGYTF. DNA for the CDR3: TGTGCCAGCGGCGTAGGTGGAGGGGACTATGGCTACACCTTC.

The chain uses TRBV20-1 and TRBJ2-5; possibly TRBD2 for D (5 bases). The J call could be wrong; TRBJ2-7 is a better fit for the DNA end. The CDR3 sequence is 14 residues long. Germline V gene sequence: CDR1 DFQATT, CDR2 SNEGSKA (reference sequence). This chain's CDR3 is CSASNLRVTYEQYF. CDR3 DNA: TGCAGTGCTAGTAATTTGCGGGTTACCTACGAGCAGTACTTC.

The chain has TRBV28 and TRBJ2-6; no definite D call. Trimming took 3 bases from V and 1 from J, leaving 4 bases between them. Germline loops: CDR1 MDHEN, CDR2 SYDVKM. The CDR3 is made up of 14 amino acids. In nucleotides, the CDR3 is TGTGCCAGCAGTTTTTTTTCTGGGGCCAACGTCCTGACTTTC. Translation gives CASSFFSGANVLTF. The variable domain in full, completed from reference TRBV28 and TRBJ2-6, reads DVKVTQSSRYLVKRTGEKVFLECVQDMDHENMFWYRQDPGLGLRLIYFSYDVKMKEKGDIPEGYSVSREKKERFSLILESASTNQTSMYLCASSFFSGANVLTFGAGSRLTVL.

This chain connects TRBV15 to TRBJ1-3; D gene unclear. The CDR3 covers 18 residues. Germline values: CDR1 LNHNV, CDR2 YYDKDF (reference sequence). V was pared by 0 bases and J by 1 base, with 16 bases between. The CDR3 DNA is TGTGCCACCAGCAGAGATGGCAGGATAACTCCATCTGGAAACACCATATATTTT. Translating it yields CATSRDGRITPSGNTIYF.

This clonotype was counted only a few times. The DNA for the CDR3 is TGCAGCGTAAGGACGGGAGAGCAGTACTTC. It codes for CSVRTGEQYF. The chain joins TRBV29-1 to TRBJ2-7; D might be TRBD2 (5 bases). The CDR3 extends over 10 amino acids. V was trimmed by 6 bases and J by 7 bases, leaving 10 bases between them. Germline CDR1 and CDR2: SQVTM and ANQGSEA.

The chain is built from TRBV10-3 and TRBJ2-5, with 8 positions matching TRBD1. Judging by the DNA end, TRBJ2-7 fits better; the J call may be wrong. Germline V CDR1 and CDR2: ENHRY, SYGVKD. The CDR3 spans 17 residues. The CDR3 nucleotides are TGTGCCATCAGTGGACGGACTTCCGGGACAGGTATGGACGAGCAGTACTTC. Translation: CAISGRTSGTGMDEQYF.

Many counts were recorded for this clonotype. The chain employs TRBV29-1 and TRBJ2-5; D is perhaps TRBD1 (6 bases). CDR3 length: 13 amino acids. Germline V gene sequence: CDR1 SQVTM, CDR2 ANQGSEA. Trimming pared 7 bases from V and 1 base from J, leaving 13 bases between. CDR3 sequence: CSGGTHLQETQYF. CDR3 nucleotides: TGCAGCGGTGGGACACACCTCCAAGAGACCCAGTACTTC.

This clonotype was seen more than once but under ten times. The chain employs TRBV2 and TRBJ2-3; 15 nucleotides agree with TRBD2. CDR1 and CDR2 from the germline V gene are SNHLY and FYNNEI. J lost 1 base, V lost 3 bases, and 8 bases had no gene match. CDR3 length: 19 amino acids. As DNA, the CDR3 is TGTGCCAGCAGTGACCCCGGGACTAGCGGGAGGAGGGGCACAGATACGCAGTATTTT. This codes for CASSDPGTSGRRGTDTQYF.

This clonotype was detected only a few times. The chain recombines TRBV27 with TRBJ2-5; the match to TRBD2 covers 7 bases. Germline V gene lookup returns CDR1 MNHEY and CDR2 SMNVEV (reference sequence). This CDR3 comprises 15 residues. V shed 10 bases and J 5 bases; nucleotides not matched to a gene: 16. This chain's CDR3 is CAKWGGESLRETQYF. CDR3 DNA sequence: TGTGCCAAATGGGGGGGAGAGAGCCTGAGGGAGACCCAGTACTTC.

This chain uses TRBV2 with TRBJ2-1; D is possibly TRBD1 (6 bases). CDR3 length: 13 residues. Trimming took off 6 bases at V and 8 bases at J, with 14 bases between the two ends. Germline V gene sequence: CDR1 SNHLY, CDR2 FYNNEI. For the CDR3, the DNA is TGTGCCAGCAGCCAATTGGACAGTTATGAGCAGTTCTTC. Amino acids: CASSQLDSYEQFF.

The gene calls are TRBV7-8 and TRBJ2-5, with 10 positions matching TRBD1. V lost 10 bases to trimming and J lost 5 bases; unmatched junction nucleotides: 10. Germline loops: CDR1 SGHVS, CDR2 FQNEAQ. This CDR3 region has 14 residues. The CDR3 sequence: CATDMTGGRETQYF. The CDR3 region has the DNA TGTGCCACGGATATGACAGGGGGCAGGGAGACCCAGTACTTC.

This clonotype was recorded a few times. This sequence joins TRBV20-1 and TRBJ2-5; D is unclear. This CDR3 has 15 residues. Deletions cut 4 bases from V and 5 bases from J, with 20 bases between. Germline CDR1 is DFQATT and CDR2 is SNEGSKA (reference sequence). The CDR3 region is CSANPSLAVGETQYF. The CDR3, as DNA: TGCAGTGCTAACCCCTCATTAGCTGTCGGGGAGACCCAGTACTTC.

The table lists this clonotype with a few counts. The chain uses TRBV10-2 and TRBJ2-5; 13 bases are shared with TRBD2. CDR1 and CDR2 (germline): WSHSY, SAAADI. The CDR3 is 15 amino acids. The V gene end was trimmed by 3 bases and the J gene end by 3 bases; junction bases not matched to a gene: 1. CDR3 loop: CASSDGTSGEETQYF. The CDR3 region has the DNA TGCGCCAGCAGTGACGGGACTAGCGGGGAAGAGACCCAGTACTTC.

This clonotype was seen a handful of times. The rearrangement joins TRBV12-3 or TRBV12-4 to TRBJ2-7; 7 positions agree with TRBD1. The CDR3 sequence is 12 residues long. V was pared by 5 bases and J by 6 bases, with 4 bases of the junction left unmatched. CDR3: CASSATGVEQYF. The CDR3, as DNA: TGTGCCAGCAGTGCTACAGGGGTCGAGCAGTACTTC.

This clonotype came up a few times. The chain couples TRBV10-3 to TRBJ2-1; maybe TRBD2 (6 bases). The J call is in doubt because the DNA end fits TRBJ2-5 better. CDR3 length: 15 amino acids. Germline assignment: CDR1 ENHRY and CDR2 SYGVKD. CDR3 nucleotide sequence: TGTGCCATCAGTGTCCCGGGACCCGGGGGAGAGACCCAGTACTTC. Its protein is CAISVPGPGGETQYF.

This clonotype was seen a few times. This chain uses TRBV7-2 with TRBJ2-7; D is possibly TRBD1 (6 bases). V was pared by 3 bases and J by 3 bases, with 9 bases between. The V gene's germline CDR1 is SGHTA and CDR2 FQGNSA. CDR3 length: 13 amino acids. The CDR3 spells CASSFVRGYEQYF. As DNA, the CDR3 is TGTGCCAGCAGCTTTGTCAGGGGCTACGAGCAGTACTTC. The variable domain in full, completed from reference TRBV7-2 and TRBJ2-7, reads GAGVSQSPSNKVTEKGKDVELRCDPISGHTALYWYRQSLGQGLEFLIYFQGNSAPDKSGLPSDRFSAERTGGSVSTLTIQRTQQEDSAVYLCASSFVRGYEQYFGPGTRLTVT.

Only a few counts were recorded for this clonotype. The chain joins TRBV20-1 to TRBJ1-2, with a tentative D call TRBD1 (6 bases). V was pared by 6 bases and J by 2 bases, with 22 bases between. CDR3 length: 16 amino acids. Germline lookup yields CDR1 DFQATT and CDR2 SNEGSKA (reference sequence). CDR3: CSATSGHQPLNYGYTF. CDR3 coding DNA: TGCAGTGCCACCTCGGGACACCAACCCTTAAACTATGGCTACACCTTC.

V and J are TRBV25-1 and TRBJ2-7; unclear D gene. Between the trimmed V and J ends, which lost 6 bases and 0 bases, there was a span of 9 bases. The CDR3 spans 13 residues. CDR1 is MGHDK and CDR2 is SYGVNS in the germline V gene. CDR3 in DNA: TGTGCCAGCAGCCGTGCCGGCTCCTACGAGCAGTACTTC. Translated: CASSRAGSYEQYF.

This clonotype was counted only a few times. The chain recombines TRBV7-9 with TRBJ2-2; 10 positions agree with TRBD1. The V gene's germline CDR1 is SEHNR and CDR2 FQNEAQ (reference sequence). The CDR3 extends over 16 amino acids. V trimming: 7 bases; J trimming: 4 bases; junction bases outside the gene matches: 9. Here the CDR3 reads CASKAAGQGTTGELFF. The CDR3 nucleotides are TGTGCCAGCAAAGCCGCGGGACAGGGGACCACCGGGGAGCTGTTTTTT.

The chain recombines TRBV5-1 with TRBJ2-3; D is possibly TRBD2 (6 bases). Between the trimmed V and J ends, which lost 1 base and 4 bases, there was a span of 16 bases. Looked up from germline, CDR1 is SGHRS and CDR2 is YFSETQ. CDR3 length: 16 amino acids. The CDR3 region is CASSLLSTSQPDTQYF. CDR3 in DNA: TGCGCCAGCAGCTTGTTGAGCACTAGCCAACCAGATACGCAGTATTTT.